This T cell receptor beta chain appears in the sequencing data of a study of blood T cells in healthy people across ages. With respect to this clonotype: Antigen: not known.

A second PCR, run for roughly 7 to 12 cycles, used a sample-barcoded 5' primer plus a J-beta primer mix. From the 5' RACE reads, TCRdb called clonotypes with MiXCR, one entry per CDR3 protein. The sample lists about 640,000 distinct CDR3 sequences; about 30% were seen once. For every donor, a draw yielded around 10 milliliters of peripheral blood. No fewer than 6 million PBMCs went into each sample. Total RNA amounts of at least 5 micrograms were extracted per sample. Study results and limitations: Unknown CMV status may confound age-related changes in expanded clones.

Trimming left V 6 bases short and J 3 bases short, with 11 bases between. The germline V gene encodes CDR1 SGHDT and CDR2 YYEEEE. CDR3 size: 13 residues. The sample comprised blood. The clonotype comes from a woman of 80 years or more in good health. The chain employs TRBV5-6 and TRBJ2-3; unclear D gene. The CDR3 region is CASNPLGTDTQYF. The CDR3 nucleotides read TGTGCCAGCAACCCCCTCGGGACAGATACGCAGTATTTT.